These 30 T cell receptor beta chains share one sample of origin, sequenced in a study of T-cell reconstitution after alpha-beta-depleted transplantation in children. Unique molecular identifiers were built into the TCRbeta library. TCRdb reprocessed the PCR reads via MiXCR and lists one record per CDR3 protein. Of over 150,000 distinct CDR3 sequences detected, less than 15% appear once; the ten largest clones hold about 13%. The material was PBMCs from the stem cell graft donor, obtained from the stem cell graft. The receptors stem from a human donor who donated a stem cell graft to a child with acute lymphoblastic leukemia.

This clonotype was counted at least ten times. For the CDR3, the DNA is TGTGCCAGCAGCCAAGCTTCCCCTGAGCAGTTCTTC. This gives the protein CASSQASPEQFF. V is TRBV3-1 and J is TRBJ2-1; D not certain. Germline-derived CDR1 and CDR2 are LGHDT and YNNKEL (reference sequence). Trimming removed 1 base from V and 9 bases from J, with 7 bases in between. This CDR3 region has 12 residues.

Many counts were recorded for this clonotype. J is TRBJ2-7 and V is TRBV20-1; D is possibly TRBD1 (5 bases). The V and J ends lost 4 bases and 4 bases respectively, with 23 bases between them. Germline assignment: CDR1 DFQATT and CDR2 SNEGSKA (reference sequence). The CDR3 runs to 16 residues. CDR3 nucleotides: TGCAGTGCTAAAGAGGAGATGCGACAGTTTGAGTACGAGCAGTACTTC. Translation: CSAKEEMRQFEYEQYF.

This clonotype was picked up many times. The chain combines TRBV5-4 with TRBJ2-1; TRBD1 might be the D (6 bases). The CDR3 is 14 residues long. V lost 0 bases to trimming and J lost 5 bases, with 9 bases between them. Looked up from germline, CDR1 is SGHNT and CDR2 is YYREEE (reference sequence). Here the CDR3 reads CASSLEGGHNEQFF. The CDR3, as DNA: TGTGCCAGCAGCTTGGAAGGGGGACACAATGAGCAGTTCTTC.

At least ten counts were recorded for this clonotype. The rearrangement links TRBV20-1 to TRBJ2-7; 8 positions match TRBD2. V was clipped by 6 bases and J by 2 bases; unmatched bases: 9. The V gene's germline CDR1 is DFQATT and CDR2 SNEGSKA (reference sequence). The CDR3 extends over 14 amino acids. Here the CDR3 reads CSARRTSNPYEQYF. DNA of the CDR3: TGCAGTGCCAGAAGGACTAGCAATCCCTACGAGCAGTACTTC.

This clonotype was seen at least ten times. The CDR3 DNA is TGTGCCAGCAAGAGAGGACTAGTCCCCCAAGAGACCCAGTACTTC. Its translation is CASKRGLVPQETQYF. This chain links TRBV12-3 or TRBV12-4 with TRBJ2-5; 7 nucleotides agree with TRBD2. With V trimmed by 7 bases and J by 1 base, 9 bases remained unmatched. The CDR3 runs to 15 residues.

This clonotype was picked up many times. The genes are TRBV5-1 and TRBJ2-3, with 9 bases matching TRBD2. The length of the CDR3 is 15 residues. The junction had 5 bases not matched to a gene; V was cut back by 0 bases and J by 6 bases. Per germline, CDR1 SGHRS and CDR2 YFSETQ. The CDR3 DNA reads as TGCGCCAGCAGCTTGGTTAGCGGGAGATCGGATACGCAGTATTTT. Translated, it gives CASSLVSGRSDTQYF.

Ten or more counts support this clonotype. CDR3 region: CASGKSNRTGTGELFF. The CDR3 nucleotides are TGCGCCAGCGGAAAATCAAATAGAACAGGGACCGGGGAGCTGTTTTTT. The gene calls are TRBV5-1 and TRBJ2-2; weak D call: TRBD1 (6 bases). This CDR3 has 16 amino acids. V was shortened by 7 bases and J by 5 bases, with 21 bases between the two germline ends. Germline V gene sequence: CDR1 SGHRS, CDR2 YFSETQ.

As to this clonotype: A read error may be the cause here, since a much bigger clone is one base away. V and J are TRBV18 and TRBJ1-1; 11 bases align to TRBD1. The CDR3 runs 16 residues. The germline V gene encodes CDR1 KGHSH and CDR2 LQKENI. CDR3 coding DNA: TGTGCCAGCTCACCAAGGACAGGGGGCGCGGGGACTGACGCTTTCTTT. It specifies CASSPRTGGAGTDAFF.

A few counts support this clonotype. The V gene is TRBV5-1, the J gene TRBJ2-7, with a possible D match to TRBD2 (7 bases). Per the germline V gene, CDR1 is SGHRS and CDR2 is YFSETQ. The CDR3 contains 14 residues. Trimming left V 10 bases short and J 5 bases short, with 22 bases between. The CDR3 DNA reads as TGCGCCTCTCAAAGGGGGGGAGGAAGGGACGAGCAGTACTTC. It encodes CASQRGGGRDEQYF.

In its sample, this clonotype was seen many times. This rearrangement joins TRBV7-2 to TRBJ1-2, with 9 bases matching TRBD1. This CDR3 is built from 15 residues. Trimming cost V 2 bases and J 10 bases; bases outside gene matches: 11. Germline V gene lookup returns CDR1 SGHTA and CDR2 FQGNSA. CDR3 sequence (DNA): TGTGCCAGCAGCTTATTTTCCGGGACAGGGATAGACTACACCTTC. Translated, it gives CASSLFSGTGIDYTF.

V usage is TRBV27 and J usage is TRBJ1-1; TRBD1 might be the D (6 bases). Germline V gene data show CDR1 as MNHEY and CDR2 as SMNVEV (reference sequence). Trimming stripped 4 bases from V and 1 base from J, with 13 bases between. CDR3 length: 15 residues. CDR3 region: CASSSGTWGNTEAFF. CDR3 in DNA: TGTGCCAGCAGTTCCGGGACATGGGGGAACACTGAAGCTTTCTTT.

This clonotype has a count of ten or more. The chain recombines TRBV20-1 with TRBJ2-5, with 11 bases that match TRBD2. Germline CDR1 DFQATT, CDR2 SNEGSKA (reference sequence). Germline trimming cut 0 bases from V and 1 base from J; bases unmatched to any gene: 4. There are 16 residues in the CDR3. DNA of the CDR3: TGCAGTGCTAGAGATCATAGCGGGAGGGCCCAAGAGACCCAGTACTTC. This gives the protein CSARDHSGRAQETQYF.

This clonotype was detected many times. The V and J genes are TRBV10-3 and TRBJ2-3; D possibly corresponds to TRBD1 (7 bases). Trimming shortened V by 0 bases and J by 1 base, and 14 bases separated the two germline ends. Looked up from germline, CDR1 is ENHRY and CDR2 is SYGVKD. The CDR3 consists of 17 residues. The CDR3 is CAISESTSQGGTDTQYF. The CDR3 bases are TGTGCCATCAGTGAGTCGACTAGTCAGGGGGGCACAGATACGCAGTATTTT.

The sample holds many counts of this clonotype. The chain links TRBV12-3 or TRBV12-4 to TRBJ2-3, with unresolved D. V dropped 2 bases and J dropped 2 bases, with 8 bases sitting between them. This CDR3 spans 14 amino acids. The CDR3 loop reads CASSLQGHTDTQYF. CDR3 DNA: TGTGCCAGCAGTTTACAAGGCCACACAGATACGCAGTATTTT.

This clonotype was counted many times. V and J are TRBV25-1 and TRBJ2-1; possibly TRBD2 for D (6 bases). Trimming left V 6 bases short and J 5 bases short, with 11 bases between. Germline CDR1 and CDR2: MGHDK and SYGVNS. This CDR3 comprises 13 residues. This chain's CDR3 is CASSGTGNNEQFF. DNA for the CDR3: TGTGCCAGCAGCGGGACTGGGAACAATGAGCAGTTCTTC.

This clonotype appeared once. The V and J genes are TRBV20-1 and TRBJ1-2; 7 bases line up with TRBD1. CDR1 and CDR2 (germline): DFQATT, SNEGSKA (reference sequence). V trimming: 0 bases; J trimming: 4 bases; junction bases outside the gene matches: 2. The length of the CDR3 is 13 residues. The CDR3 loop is CSARETGTYGYTF. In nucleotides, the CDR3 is TGCAGTGCTAGAGAGACAGGGACCTATGGCTACACCTTC.

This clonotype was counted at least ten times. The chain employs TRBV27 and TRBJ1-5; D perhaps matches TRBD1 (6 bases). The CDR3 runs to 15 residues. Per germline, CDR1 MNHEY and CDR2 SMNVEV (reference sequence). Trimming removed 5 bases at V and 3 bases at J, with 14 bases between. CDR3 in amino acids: CASSQAGGLNQPQHF. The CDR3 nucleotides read TGTGCCAGCAGTCAAGCGGGGGGGCTCAATCAGCCCCAGCATTTT.

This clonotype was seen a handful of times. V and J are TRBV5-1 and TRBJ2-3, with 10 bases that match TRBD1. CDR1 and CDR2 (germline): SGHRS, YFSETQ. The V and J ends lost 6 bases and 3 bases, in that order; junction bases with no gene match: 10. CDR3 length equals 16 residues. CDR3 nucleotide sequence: TGCGCCAGCAACCTCGACAGGGGGCGAGGGACAGATACGCAGTATTTT. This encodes CASNLDRGRGTDTQYF.

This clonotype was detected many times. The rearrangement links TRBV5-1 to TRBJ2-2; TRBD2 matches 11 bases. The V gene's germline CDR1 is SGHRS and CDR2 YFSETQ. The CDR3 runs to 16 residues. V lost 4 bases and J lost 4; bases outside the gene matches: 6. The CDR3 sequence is CASSPIAGGGTGELFF. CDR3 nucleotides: TGCGCCAGCAGCCCGATAGCGGGAGGGGGCACCGGGGAGCTGTTTTTT.

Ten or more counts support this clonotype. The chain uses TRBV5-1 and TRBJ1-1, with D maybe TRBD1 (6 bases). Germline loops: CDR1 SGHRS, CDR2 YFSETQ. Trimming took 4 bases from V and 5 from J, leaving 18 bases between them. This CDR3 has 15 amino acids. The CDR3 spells CASSLTWGQGTEAFF. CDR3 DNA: TGCGCCAGCAGCCTGACTTGGGGGCAGGGAACTGAAGCTTTCTTT.

The CDR3 nucleotides read TGCAGCGTTGGCCCGGGACAGAACACCGGGGAGCTGTTTTTT. Translated, it gives CSVGPGQNTGELFF. This chain uses TRBV29-1 with TRBJ2-2; tentatively, D is TRBD1 (6 bases). Trimming pared 4 bases from V and 1 base from J, leaving 10 bases between. This CDR3 comprises 14 residues. Germline CDR1 is SQVTM and CDR2 is ANQGSEA.

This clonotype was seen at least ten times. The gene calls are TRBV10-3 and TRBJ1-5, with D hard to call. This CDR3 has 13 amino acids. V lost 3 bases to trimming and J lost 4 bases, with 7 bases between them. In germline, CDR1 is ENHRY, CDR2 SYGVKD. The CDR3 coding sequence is TGTGCCATCAGTGAACGGAAAAATCAGCCCCAGCATTTT. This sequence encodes CAISERKNQPQHF.

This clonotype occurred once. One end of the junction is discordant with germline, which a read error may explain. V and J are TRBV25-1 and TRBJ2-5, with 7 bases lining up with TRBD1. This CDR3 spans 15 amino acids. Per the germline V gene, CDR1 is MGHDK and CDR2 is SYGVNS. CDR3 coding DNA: TGTGCCTGCAGTGAATGGGCAGGGGGAGAAGAGACCCAGTACTTC. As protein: CACSEWAGGEETQYF.

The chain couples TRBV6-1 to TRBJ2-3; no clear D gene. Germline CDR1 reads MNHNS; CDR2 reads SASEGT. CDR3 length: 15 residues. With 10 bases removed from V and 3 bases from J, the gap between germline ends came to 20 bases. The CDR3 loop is CATSPRSRPTDTQYF. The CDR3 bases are TGTGCCACCTCACCTAGGTCGAGACCAACAGATACGCAGTATTTT.

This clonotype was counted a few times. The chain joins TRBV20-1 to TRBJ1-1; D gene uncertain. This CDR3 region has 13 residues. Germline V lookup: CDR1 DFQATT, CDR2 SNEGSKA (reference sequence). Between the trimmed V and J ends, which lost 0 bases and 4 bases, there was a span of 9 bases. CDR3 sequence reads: CSARDDEGTEAFF. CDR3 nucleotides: TGCAGTGCTAGAGATGACGAGGGCACTGAAGCTTTCTTT.

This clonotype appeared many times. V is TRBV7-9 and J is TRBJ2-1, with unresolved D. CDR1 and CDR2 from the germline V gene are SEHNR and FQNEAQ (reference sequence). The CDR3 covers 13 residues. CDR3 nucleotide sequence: TGTGGGATAACTTTTGGCTCCTACAATGAGCAGTTCTTC. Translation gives CGITFGSYNEQFF.

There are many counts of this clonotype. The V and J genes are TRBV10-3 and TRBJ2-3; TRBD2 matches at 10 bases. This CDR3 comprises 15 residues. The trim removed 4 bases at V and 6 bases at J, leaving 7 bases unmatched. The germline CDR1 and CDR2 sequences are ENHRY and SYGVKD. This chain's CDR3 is CAISASGRAGDTQYF. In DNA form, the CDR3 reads TGTGCCATCAGTGCCAGCGGGAGGGCCGGGGATACGCAGTATTTT.

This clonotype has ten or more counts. The CDR3 is CASSLDGVGHEQYF. The CDR3 nucleotides read TGTGCCAGCAGCTTGGACGGGGTCGGTCACGAGCAGTACTTC. This chain links TRBV5-5 with TRBJ2-7; possible D gene TRBD2, 5 bases. Germline lookup yields CDR1 SGHKS and CDR2 YYEKEE (reference sequence). Deletions cut 0 bases from V and 5 bases from J, with 12 bases between. The CDR3 runs 14 residues. The whole variable domain, remainder taken from reference TRBV5-5 and TRBJ2-7, is DAGVTQSPTHLIKTRGQQVTLRCSPISGHKSVSWYQQVLGQGPQFIFQYYEKEERGRGNFPDRFSARQFPNYSSELNVNALLLGDSALYLCASSLDGVGHEQYFGPGTRLTVT.

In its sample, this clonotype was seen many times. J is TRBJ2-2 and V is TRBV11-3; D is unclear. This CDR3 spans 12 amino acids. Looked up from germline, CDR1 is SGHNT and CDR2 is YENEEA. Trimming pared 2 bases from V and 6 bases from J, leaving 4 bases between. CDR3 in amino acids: CASSLLAGELFF. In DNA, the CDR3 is TGTGCCAGCAGCTTACTGGCCGGGGAGCTGTTTTTT.

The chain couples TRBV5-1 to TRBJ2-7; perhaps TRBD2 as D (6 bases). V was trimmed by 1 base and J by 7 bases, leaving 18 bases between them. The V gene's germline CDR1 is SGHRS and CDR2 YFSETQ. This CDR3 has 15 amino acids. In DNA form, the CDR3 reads TGCGCCAGCAGCTTGTCGGGGCGGGGCCCTCTGGAGCAGTACTTC. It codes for CASSLSGRGPLEQYF.